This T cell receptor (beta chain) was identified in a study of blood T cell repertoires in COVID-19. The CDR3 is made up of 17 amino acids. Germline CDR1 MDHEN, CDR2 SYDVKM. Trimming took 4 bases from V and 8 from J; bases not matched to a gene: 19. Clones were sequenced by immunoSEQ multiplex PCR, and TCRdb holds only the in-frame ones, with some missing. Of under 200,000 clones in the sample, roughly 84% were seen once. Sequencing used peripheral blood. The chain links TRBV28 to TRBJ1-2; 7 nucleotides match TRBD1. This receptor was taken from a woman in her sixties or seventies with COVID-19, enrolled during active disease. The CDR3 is CASSSTSSGQWGEGYTF. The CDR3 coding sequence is TGTGCCAGCAGTTCTACCTCTTCGGGACAGTGGGGCGAGGGCTACACCTTC.